This passage covers 20 T cell receptor beta chains from one sample sequenced in a study of T cell responses to AZD1222 COVID-19 vaccine. Produced via immunoSEQ multiplex PCR; TCRdb's table is partial and in-frame only. The data contain 30,000 to 35,000 clones, roughly 90% of them seen just once; the ten biggest clones take up 14%. The material was peripheral blood, obtained 28 days after the second AZD1222 dose. The receptors shown here come from an adult who received the AZD1222 COVID-19 vaccine.

This chain joins TRBV7-2 and TRBJ2-3; D possibly corresponds to TRBD2 (5 bases). With 5 bases removed from V and 1 base from J, the gap between germline ends came to 10 bases. Looked up from germline, CDR1 is SGHTA and CDR2 is FQGNSA. The CDR3 covers 14 residues. The CDR3 spells CASSTQRGTDTQYF. The CDR3, as DNA: TGTGCCAGCAGCACCCAGAGGGGCACAGATACGCAGTATTTT.

This chain links TRBV7-9 with TRBJ1-2, with D possibly matching TRBD1 (6 bases). Deletions cut 1 base from V and 4 bases from J, with 13 bases between. This CDR3 region has 15 residues. The V gene's germline CDR1 is SEHNR and CDR2 FQNEAQ (reference sequence). This CDR3 reads CASSLGIAGAYGYTF. The DNA of the CDR3 is TGTGCCAGCAGCTTAGGTATTGCAGGGGCCTATGGCTACACCTTC.

The gene calls are TRBV4-3 and TRBJ2-3; no firm D call. CDR1 is LGHNA, CDR2 YSLEER, per germline. V lost 2 bases and J 0 bases, leaving 12 bases between the germline ends. This CDR3 has 16 amino acids. The CDR3 nucleotides are TGCGCCAGCAGCCAAAGGACCACCTACAGCACAGATACGCAGTATTTT. It encodes CASSQRTTYSTDTQYF.

This chain connects TRBV19 to TRBJ2-7, with D perhaps matching TRBD1 (6 bases). Germline V gene sequence: CDR1 LNHDA, CDR2 SQIVND (reference sequence). The V and J ends lost 0 bases and 5 bases respectively, with 11 bases between them. The CDR3 is 14 residues long. CDR3 sequence (DNA): TGTGCCAGTAGTATAGAGGACAGTTTAAACGAGCAGTACTTC. Encoded protein: CASSIEDSLNEQYF.

As DNA, the CDR3 is TGTGCCAGCAGTTATGGGACGGGGAATCAGCCCCAGCATTTT. This gives the protein CASSYGTGNQPQHF. The chain carries TRBV6-5 and TRBJ1-5; TRBD1 is a possible D gene (5 bases). V gave up 3 bases and J gave up 4 bases, with 10 bases separating them. Germline CDR1 and CDR2: MNHEY and SVGAGI. The CDR3 has 14 residues.

This rearrangement joins TRBV29-1 to TRBJ1-2; D not certain. This CDR3 spans 12 amino acids. Germline lookup yields CDR1 SQVTM and CDR2 ANQGSEA. The V gene lost 4 bases and the J gene lost 3 bases, with 9 bases spanning the gap. The CDR3 region is CSVGPMDYGYTF. The CDR3 nucleotides read TGCAGCGTTGGCCCCATGGACTATGGCTACACCTTC.

For the CDR3, the DNA is TGTGCCAGCAGTTACTCGAGGACAGGGGATCAGCCCCAGCATTTT. Protein: CASSYSRTGDQPQHF. The rearrangement uses TRBV6-5 and TRBJ1-5, with 9 bases identical to TRBD1. J lost 5 bases, V lost 0 bases, and 2 bases had no gene match. Germline-derived CDR1 and CDR2 are MNHEY and SVGAGI. This CDR3 has 15 residues.

The chain combines TRBV6-5 with TRBJ1-1; 7 nucleotides align to TRBD1. Germline V gene lookup returns CDR1 MNHEY and CDR2 SVGAGI. The V and J ends lost 4 bases and 5 bases, in that order; junction bases with no gene match: 13. The CDR3 has 16 amino acids. The CDR3 sequence: CASSFGQATFWTEAFF. The CDR3 coding sequence is TGTGCCAGCAGTTTCGGACAGGCTACGTTTTGGACTGAAGCTTTCTTT.

This chain connects TRBV5-8 to TRBJ1-6, with no clear D. Trimming left V 7 bases short and J 0 bases short, with 2 bases between. The CDR3 runs to 12 residues. Germline CDR1 is SGHTS and CDR2 is YDEGEE. This chain's CDR3 is CASGSYNSPLHF. CDR3 sequence (DNA): TGTGCCAGCGGCTCCTATAATTCACCCCTCCACTTT.

J is TRBJ1-3 and V is TRBV5-1, with D unresolved. Germline V gene sequence: CDR1 SGHRS, CDR2 YFSETQ. The germline V and J ends were trimmed by 4 bases and 4 bases, with 9 bases remaining between them. CDR3 length: 13 residues. The DNA for the CDR3 is TGCGCCAGCAGCGAGGGATCGGGAAACACCATATATTTT. Its protein is CASSEGSGNTIYF. Complete variable domain (other parts from reference TRBV5-1 and TRBJ1-3): KAGVTQTPRYLIKTRGQQVTLSCSPISGHRSVSWYQQTPGQGLQFLFEYFSETQRNKGNFPGRFSGRQFSNSRSEMNVSTLELGDSALYLCASSEGSGNTIYFGEGSWLTVV.

The chain joins TRBV5-1 to TRBJ1-1, with D unresolved. Germline V gene lookup returns CDR1 SGHRS and CDR2 YFSETQ. Trimming left V 6 bases short and J 0 bases short, with 9 bases between. This CDR3 region has 13 residues. The CDR3 DNA sequence: TGCGCCAGCACCCAACAGATGAACACTGAAGCTTTCTTT. Amino acids: CASTQQMNTEAFF.

The gene calls are TRBV11-2 and TRBJ2-7; possible D gene TRBD1, 5 bases. V gave up 0 bases and J gave up 4 bases, with 13 bases separating them. CDR3 length: 15 residues. Germline V gene lookup returns CDR1 SGHAT and CDR2 FQNNGV. The CDR3 loop reads CASSLDPGLSYEQYF. DNA for the CDR3: TGTGCCAGCAGCTTAGATCCAGGGCTCTCTTACGAGCAGTACTTC.

The chain joins TRBV19 to TRBJ2-7; 7 bases are shared with TRBD2. There are 14 residues in the CDR3. Germline lookup yields CDR1 LNHDA and CDR2 SQIVND (reference sequence). V was clipped by 5 bases and J by 0 bases; unmatched bases: 4. Written as DNA, the CDR3 is TGTGCCAGTAGTTGGGGGACTAACTCCTACGAGCAGTACTTC. Translation gives CASSWGTNSYEQYF. Filled out from reference TRBV19 and TRBJ2-7, the complete variable domain reads DGGITQSPKYLFRKEGQNVTLSCEQNLNHDAMYWYRQDPGQGLRLIYYSQIVNDFQKGDIAEGYSVSREKKESFPLTVTSAQKNPTAFYLCASSWGTNSYEQYFGPGTRLTVT.

This clone was found once. CDR3 region: CASSTVQGNTGELFF. The CDR3, as DNA: TGTGCCAGCAGCACTGTCCAGGGAAACACCGGGGAGCTGTTTTTT. V and J are TRBV5-6 and TRBJ2-2, with a weak D call TRBD1 (5 bases). This CDR3 has 15 amino acids. V was pared by 4 bases and J by 2 bases, with 12 bases between. In germline, CDR1 is SGHDT, CDR2 YYEEEE.

The chain carries TRBV18 and TRBJ2-7; 14 positions match TRBD2. The CDR3 covers 15 residues. Germline trimming cut 3 bases from V and 7 bases from J; bases unmatched to any gene: 5. In germline, CDR1 is KGHSH, CDR2 LQKENI. The CDR3 protein is CASSPTSGGAGEQYF. The CDR3 coding sequence is TGTGCCAGCTCACCGACTAGCGGGGGGGCCGGAGAGCAGTACTTC.

The genes are TRBV19 and TRBJ1-1; D is ambiguous. CDR1 and CDR2 from the germline V gene are LNHDA and SQIVND (reference sequence). This CDR3 is 13 amino acids long. Deletions cut 6 bases from V and 0 bases from J, with 8 bases between. DNA of the CDR3: TGTGCCAGTAGGTGGACCGTGAACACTGAAGCTTTCTTT. It is translated as CASRWTVNTEAFF.

This clone was seen a single time. The chain is built from TRBV28 and TRBJ1-2; D may be TRBD1 (6 bases). Germline CDR1 MDHEN, CDR2 SYDVKM. The length of the CDR3 is 16 residues. Trimming took off 4 bases at V and 5 bases at J, with 20 bases between the two ends. The chain's CDR3 is CASSSPTGLNGYGYTF. In nucleotides, the CDR3 is TGTGCCAGCAGTTCACCGACAGGTTTGAATGGATATGGCTACACCTTC.

As DNA, the CDR3 is TGTGCCCTGACACAGGGGACGATAGATGAAAAACTGTTTTTT. Protein: CALTQGTIDEKLFF. This chain connects TRBV30 to TRBJ1-4; 7 bases map to TRBD1. Unmatched junction bases numbered 12, after V lost 8 bases and J lost 6 bases. The CDR3 contains 14 residues. Germline CDR1 GTSNPN, CDR2 SVGIG (reference sequence). The full variable domain, rest sourced from reference TRBV30 and TRBJ1-4, is SQTIHQWPATLVQPVGSPLSLECTVEGTSNPNLYWYRQAAGRGLQLLFYSVGIGQISSEVPQNLSASRPQDRQFILSSKKLLLSDSGFYLCALTQGTIDEKLFFGSGTQLSVL.

The rearrangement joins TRBV11-2 to TRBJ2-6; no definite D call. This CDR3 has 13 residues. In germline, CDR1 is SGHAT, CDR2 FQNNGV. V lost 5 bases, J lost 2 bases, and 4 bases lay in between. The CDR3 loop is CASSQPGANVLTF. CDR3 DNA sequence: TGTGCCAGCAGCCAACCTGGGGCCAACGTCCTGACTTTC.

This clone showed up just once. CDR3 sequence: CASSYSQGRGYTF. CDR3 DNA sequence: TGTGCCAGCAGTTACTCGCAGGGAAGGGGCTACACCTTC. The chain uses TRBV6-2 or TRBV6-3 and TRBJ1-2; maybe TRBD1 (5 bases). V shed 0 bases and J shed 8 bases, with 10 bases lying between them. The CDR3 runs 13 residues. Per germline, CDR1 MNHEY and CDR2 SVGEGT.